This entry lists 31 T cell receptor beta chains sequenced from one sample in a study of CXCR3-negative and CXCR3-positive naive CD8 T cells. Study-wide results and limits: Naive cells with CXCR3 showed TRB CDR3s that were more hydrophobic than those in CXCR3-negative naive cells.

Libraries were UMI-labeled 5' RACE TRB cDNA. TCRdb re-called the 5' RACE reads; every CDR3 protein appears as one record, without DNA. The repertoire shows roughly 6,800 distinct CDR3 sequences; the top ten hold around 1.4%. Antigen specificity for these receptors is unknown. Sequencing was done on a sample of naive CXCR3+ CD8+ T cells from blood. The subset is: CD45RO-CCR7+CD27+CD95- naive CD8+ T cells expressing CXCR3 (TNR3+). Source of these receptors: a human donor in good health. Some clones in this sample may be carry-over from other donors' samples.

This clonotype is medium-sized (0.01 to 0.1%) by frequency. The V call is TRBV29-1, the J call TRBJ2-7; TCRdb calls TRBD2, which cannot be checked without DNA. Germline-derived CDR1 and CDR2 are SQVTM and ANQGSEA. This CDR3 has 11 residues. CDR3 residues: CSVERAGEQYF.

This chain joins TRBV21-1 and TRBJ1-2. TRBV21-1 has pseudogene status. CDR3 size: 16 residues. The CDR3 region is CASSKPGGAGNYGYTF.

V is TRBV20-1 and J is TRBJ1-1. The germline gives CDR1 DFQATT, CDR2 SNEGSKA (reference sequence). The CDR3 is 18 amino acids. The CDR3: CSARPRGASRPADTEAFF.

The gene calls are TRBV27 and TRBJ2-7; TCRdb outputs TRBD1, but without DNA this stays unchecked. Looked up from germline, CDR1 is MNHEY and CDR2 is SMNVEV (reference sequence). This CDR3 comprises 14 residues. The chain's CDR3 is CASSLSRTGREQYF.

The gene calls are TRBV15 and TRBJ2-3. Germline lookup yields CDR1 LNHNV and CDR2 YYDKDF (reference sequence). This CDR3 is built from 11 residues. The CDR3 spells CATEFGGTQYF.

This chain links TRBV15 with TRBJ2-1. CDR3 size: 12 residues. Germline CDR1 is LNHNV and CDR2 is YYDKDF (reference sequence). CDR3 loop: CATSPSDNEQFF. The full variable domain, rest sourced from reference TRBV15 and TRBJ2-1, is DAMVIQNPRYQVTQFGKPVTLSCSQTLNHNVMYWYQQKSSQAPKLLFHYYDKDFNNEADTPDNFQSRRPNTSFCFLDIRSPGLGDTAMYLCATSPSDNEQFFGPGTRLTVL.

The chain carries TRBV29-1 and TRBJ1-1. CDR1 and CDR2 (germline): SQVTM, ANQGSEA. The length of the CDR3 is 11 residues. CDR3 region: CSVPLNTEAFF.

CDR3 in amino acids: CASVEDRGYGYTF. The chain has TRBV6-1 and TRBJ1-2; TCRdb selects TRBD1, and the lack of DNA leaves this call unchecked. The CDR3 has 13 amino acids. Germline V gene lookup returns CDR1 MNHNS and CDR2 SASEGT.

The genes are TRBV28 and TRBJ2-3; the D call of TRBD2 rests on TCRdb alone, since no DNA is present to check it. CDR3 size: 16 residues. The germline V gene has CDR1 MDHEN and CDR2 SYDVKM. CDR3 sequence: CASSLATSGGTDTQYF.

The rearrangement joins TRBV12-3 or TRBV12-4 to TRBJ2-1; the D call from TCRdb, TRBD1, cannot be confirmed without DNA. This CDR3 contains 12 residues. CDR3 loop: CASSFGGVEQFF.

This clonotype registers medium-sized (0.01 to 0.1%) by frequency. The CDR3 sequence: CASSLGSDYAYEQYF. The chain joins TRBV5-1 to TRBJ2-7; TCRdb's D call, TRBD2, is unchecked because there is no DNA. Germline CDR1 SGHRS, CDR2 YFSETQ. The CDR3 is 15 residues long.

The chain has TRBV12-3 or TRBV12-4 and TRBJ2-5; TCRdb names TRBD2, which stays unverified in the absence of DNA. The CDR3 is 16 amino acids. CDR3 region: CASTRLAGGPAETQYF.

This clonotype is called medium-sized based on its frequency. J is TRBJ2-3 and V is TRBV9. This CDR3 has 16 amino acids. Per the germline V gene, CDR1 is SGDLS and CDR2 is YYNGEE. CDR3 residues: CASSASGASSTDTQYF.

The chain's CDR3 is CASSLGTGPYEEYF. The V and J genes are TRBV5-1 and TRBJ2-7; the TCRdb D gene call, TRBD1, has no DNA to confirm it. CDR3 length: 14 residues. CDR1 is SGHRS, CDR2 YFSETQ, per germline.

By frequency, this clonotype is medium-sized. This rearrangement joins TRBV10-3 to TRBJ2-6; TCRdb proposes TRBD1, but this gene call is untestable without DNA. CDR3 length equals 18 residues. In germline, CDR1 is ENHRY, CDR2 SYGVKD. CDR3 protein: CAISESAGHNSGANVLTF.

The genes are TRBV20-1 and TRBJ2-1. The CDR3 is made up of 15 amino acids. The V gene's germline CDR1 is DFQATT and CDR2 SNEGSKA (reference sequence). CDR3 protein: CSAPHAVSSYNEQFF.

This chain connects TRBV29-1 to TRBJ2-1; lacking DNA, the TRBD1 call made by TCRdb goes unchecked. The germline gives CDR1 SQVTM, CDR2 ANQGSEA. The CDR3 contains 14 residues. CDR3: CSVVGAVSYNEQFF.

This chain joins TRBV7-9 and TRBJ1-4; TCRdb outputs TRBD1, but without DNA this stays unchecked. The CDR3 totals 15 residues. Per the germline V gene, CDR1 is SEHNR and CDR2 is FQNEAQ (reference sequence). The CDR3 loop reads CASSLGTSTNEKLFF.

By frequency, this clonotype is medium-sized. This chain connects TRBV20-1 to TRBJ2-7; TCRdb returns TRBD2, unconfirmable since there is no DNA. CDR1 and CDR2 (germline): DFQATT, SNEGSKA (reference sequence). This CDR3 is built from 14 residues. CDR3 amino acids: CSANGLAQNYEQYF.

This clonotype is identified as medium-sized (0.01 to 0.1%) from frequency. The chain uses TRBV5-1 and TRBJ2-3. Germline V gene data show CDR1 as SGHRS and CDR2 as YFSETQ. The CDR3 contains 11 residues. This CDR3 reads CASSFGDTQYF.

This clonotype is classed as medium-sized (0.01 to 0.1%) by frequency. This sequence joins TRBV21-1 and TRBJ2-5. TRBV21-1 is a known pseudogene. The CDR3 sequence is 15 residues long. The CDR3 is CASSKSDSLGETQYF.

The chain's CDR3 is CASSDLGSYGYTF. The chain is built from TRBV6-4 and TRBJ1-2. The length of the CDR3 is 13 residues. Germline V CDR1 and CDR2: MRHNA, SNTAGT.

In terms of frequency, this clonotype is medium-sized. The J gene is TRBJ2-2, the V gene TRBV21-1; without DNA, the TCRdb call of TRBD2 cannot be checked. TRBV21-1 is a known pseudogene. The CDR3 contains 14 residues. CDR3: CASDPRAAAGELFF.

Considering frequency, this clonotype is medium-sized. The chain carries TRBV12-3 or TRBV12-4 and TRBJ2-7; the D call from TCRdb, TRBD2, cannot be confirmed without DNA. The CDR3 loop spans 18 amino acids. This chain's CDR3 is CASSPRPYSSGLSYEQYF.

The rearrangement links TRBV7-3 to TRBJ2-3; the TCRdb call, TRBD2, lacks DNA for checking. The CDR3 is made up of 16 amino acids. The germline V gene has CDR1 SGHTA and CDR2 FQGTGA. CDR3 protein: CASSLTSSGPTDTQYF. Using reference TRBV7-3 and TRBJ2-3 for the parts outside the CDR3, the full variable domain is GAGVSQTPSNKVTEKGKYVELRCDPISGHTALYWYRQSLGQGPEFLIYFQGTGAADDSGLPNDRFFAVRPEGSVSTLKIQRTERGDSAVYLCASSLTSSGPTDTQYFGPGTRLTVL.

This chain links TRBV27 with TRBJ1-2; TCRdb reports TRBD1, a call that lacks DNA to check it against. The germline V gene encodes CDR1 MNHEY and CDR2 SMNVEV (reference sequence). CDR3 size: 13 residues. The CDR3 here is CASSYRQGYGYTF.

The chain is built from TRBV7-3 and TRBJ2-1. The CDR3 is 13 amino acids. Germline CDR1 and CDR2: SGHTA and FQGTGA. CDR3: CASSLGLYNEQFF.

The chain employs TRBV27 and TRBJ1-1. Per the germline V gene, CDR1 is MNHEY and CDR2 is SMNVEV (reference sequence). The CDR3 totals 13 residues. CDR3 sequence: CASSPGGPTEAFF.

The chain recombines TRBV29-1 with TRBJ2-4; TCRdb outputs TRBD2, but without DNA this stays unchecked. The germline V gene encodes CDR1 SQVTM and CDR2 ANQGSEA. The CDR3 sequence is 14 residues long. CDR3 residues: CSVEASGSGDIQYF.

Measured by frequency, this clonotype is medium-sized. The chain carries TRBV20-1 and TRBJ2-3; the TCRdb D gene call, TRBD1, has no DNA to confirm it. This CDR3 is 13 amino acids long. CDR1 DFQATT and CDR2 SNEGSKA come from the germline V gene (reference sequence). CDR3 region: CSAKAGDEDTQYF.

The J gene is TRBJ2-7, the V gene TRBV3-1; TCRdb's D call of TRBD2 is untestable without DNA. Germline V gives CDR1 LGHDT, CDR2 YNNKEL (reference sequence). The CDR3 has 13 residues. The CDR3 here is CASSPAGWGEQYF.